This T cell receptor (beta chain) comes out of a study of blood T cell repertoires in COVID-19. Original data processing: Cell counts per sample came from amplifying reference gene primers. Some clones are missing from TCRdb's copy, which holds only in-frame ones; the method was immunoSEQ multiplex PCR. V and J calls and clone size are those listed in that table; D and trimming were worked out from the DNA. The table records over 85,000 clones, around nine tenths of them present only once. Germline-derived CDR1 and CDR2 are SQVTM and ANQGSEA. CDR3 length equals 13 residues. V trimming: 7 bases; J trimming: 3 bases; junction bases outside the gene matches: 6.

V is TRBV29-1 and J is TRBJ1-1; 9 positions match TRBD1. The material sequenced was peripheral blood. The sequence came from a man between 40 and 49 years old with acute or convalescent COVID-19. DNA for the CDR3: TGCAGCGCCCTTCGGACAGGGGACACTGAAGCTTTCTTT. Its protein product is CSALRTGDTEAFF. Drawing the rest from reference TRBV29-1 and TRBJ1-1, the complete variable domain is SAVISQKPSRDICQRGTSLTIQCQVDSQVTMMFWYRQQPGQSLTLIATANQGSEATYESGFVIDKFPISRPNLTFSTLTVSNMSPEDSSIYLCSALRTGDTEAFFGQGTRLTVV.